These 22 T cell receptor beta chains were sequenced from one sample in a study of blood T cell repertoires in COVID-19. Measured with immunoSEQ multiplex PCR; TCRdb has only the in-frame clones, and not every one. Of roughly 460,000 clones in the sample, about 87% were seen once. The sample consisted of peripheral blood. The receptors derive from a man between 18 and 29 years old with COVID-19, enrolled during active disease.

The V gene is TRBV11-3, the J gene TRBJ2-2, with 9 bases lining up with TRBD1. V trimming: 5 bases; J trimming: 5 bases; junction bases outside the gene matches: 6. Germline-derived CDR1 and CDR2 are SGHNT and YENEEA. The CDR3 length is 15 residues. CDR3 in amino acids: CASSRDRGGTGELFF. For the CDR3, the DNA is TGTGCCAGCAGCCGAGACAGGGGGGGAACCGGGGAGCTGTTTTTT.

This sequence joins TRBV5-1 and TRBJ2-1; the match to TRBD2 covers 10 bases. The germline V gene has CDR1 SGHRS and CDR2 YFSETQ. The CDR3 sequence is 16 residues long. The junction had 9 bases not matched to a gene; V was cut back by 3 bases and J by 6 bases. The CDR3, as DNA: TGCGCCAGCAGCTGGGGACTAGCGCCTTCGGGCAATGAGCAGTTCTTC. As protein: CASSWGLAPSGNEQFF.

The chain uses TRBV6-1 and TRBJ2-7; 9 nucleotides match TRBD2. The CDR3 consists of 16 residues. Trimming at V came to 1 base and at J to 0 bases, leaving 4 bases not matched to a gene. Germline V gene data show CDR1 as MNHNS and CDR2 as SASEGT. Here the CDR3 DNA reads TGTGCCAGCAGTGAAGATTGGCGGGAGGGCTCCTACGAGCAGTACTTC. This gives the protein CASSEDWREGSYEQYF.

The genes are TRBV6-1 and TRBJ2-5; 7 bases are shared with TRBD1. This CDR3 region has 16 residues. Germline V lookup: CDR1 MNHNS, CDR2 SASEGT. Losses at the gene ends were 3 bases for V and 2 bases for J; bases not matched to a gene: 9. CDR3 region: CASSDWATGVQETQYF. The CDR3 DNA is TGTGCCAGCAGTGATTGGGCCACAGGGGTTCAAGAGACCCAGTACTTC.

In its sample, this clone was seen a few times. The CDR3 loop is CSASDSGEPYEQYF. CDR3 coding DNA: TGCAGTGCTAGTGACTCGGGGGAGCCCTACGAGCAGTACTTC. The V and J genes are TRBV20-1 and TRBJ2-7, with D possibly TRBD2 on 6 matching bases. V shed 3 bases and J shed 2 bases, with 14 bases lying between them. In germline, CDR1 is DFQATT, CDR2 SNEGSKA (reference sequence). The length of the CDR3 is 14 residues.

The rearrangement links TRBV3-1 (or the pseudogene TRBV3-2) to TRBJ2-7; D ambiguous. CDR3 length equals 13 residues. Trimming pared 4 bases from V and 2 bases from J, leaving 9 bases between. Germline V gene lookup returns CDR1 LGHDT and CDR2 YNNKEL (reference sequence). DNA of the CDR3: TGTGCCAGCAGCCCATTGGCCACCTACGAGCAGTACTTC. Protein product: CASSPLATYEQYF.

The V call is TRBV5-6, the J call TRBJ1-4; no clear D gene. This CDR3 has 15 amino acids. Between the trimmed V and J ends, which lost 4 bases and 5 bases, there was a span of 15 bases. Germline values: CDR1 SGHDT, CDR2 YYEEEE. The DNA for the CDR3 is TGTGCCAGCAGCCGGAGGAGTATAATCAATGAAAAACTGTTTTTT. It encodes CASSRRSIINEKLFF.

The J gene is TRBJ2-1, the V gene TRBV9; 9 nucleotides align to TRBD1. The CDR3 spans 15 residues. V lost 4 bases and J lost 8; bases outside the gene matches: 10. Germline V gene data show CDR1 as SGDLS and CDR2 as YYNGEE. This CDR3 is CASSRSPGQGDEQFF. CDR3 sequence (DNA): TGTGCCAGCAGCCGATCGCCGGGACAGGGCGATGAGCAGTTCTTC.

The chain employs TRBV18 and TRBJ1-5; D is unresolved. This CDR3 is built from 14 residues. Trimming took off 4 bases at V and 7 bases at J, with 14 bases between the two ends. From germline, CDR1 is KGHSH and CDR2 LQKENI. The chain's CDR3 is CASSLGQDRQPQHF. CDR3 DNA sequence: TGTGCCAGCTCACTGGGCCAGGATCGACAGCCCCAGCATTTT.

This rearrangement joins TRBV27 to TRBJ1-3, with D uncertain. Germline V CDR1 and CDR2: MNHEY, SMNVEV (reference sequence). V gave up 0 bases and J gave up 1 base, with 10 bases separating them. This CDR3 is 16 amino acids long. The CDR3 protein is CASSLSGGRSGNTIYF. As DNA, the CDR3 is TGTGCCAGCAGTTTATCCGGAGGGAGATCTGGAAACACCATATATTTT.

Comments on this clone: Other DNA sequences in the same sample also yield this CDR3. V usage is TRBV18 and J usage is TRBJ1-2; D is ambiguous. Between the trimmed V and J ends, which lost 2 bases and 4 bases, there was a span of 11 bases. This CDR3 is 14 amino acids long. Germline V gene sequence: CDR1 KGHSH, CDR2 LQKENI. Here the CDR3 reads CASSPDGGGYGYTF. As DNA, the CDR3 is TGTGCCAGCTCACCAGACGGTGGCGGCTATGGCTACACCTTC.

The genes are TRBV13 and TRBJ1-1; maybe TRBD1 (6 bases). Between the trimmed V and J ends, which lost 5 bases and 7 bases, there was a span of 17 bases. This CDR3 has 14 amino acids. Germline-derived CDR1 and CDR2 are PRHDT and FYEKMQ (reference sequence). CDR3 loop: CASSLKTGLGEAFF. As DNA, the CDR3 is TGTGCCAGCAGCCTTAAGACAGGATTGGGTGAAGCTTTCTTT.

This clone was found a few times. The chain is built from TRBV6-5 and TRBJ2-5, with 9 bases fitting TRBD1. V lost 6 bases, J lost 6 bases, and 5 bases stayed unmatched. Germline V gene lookup returns CDR1 MNHEY and CDR2 SVGAGI. There are 13 residues in the CDR3. The CDR3: CASRGQGRQTQYF. As DNA, the CDR3 is TGTGCCAGCAGAGGACAGGGGAGACAGACCCAGTACTTC.

V usage is TRBV7-6 and J usage is TRBJ2-4; D may be TRBD1 (5 bases). Germline values: CDR1 SGHVS, CDR2 FNYEAQ. This CDR3 comprises 16 residues. With 5 bases removed from V and 0 bases from J, the gap between germline ends came to 14 bases. The CDR3 sequence is CASSKSRAKAKNIQYF. CDR3 bases: TGTGCCAGCAGCAAAAGCAGGGCAAAAGCCAAAAACATTCAGTACTTC.

The V gene is TRBV19, the J gene TRBJ1-1; 10 bases map to TRBD1. The trim removed 5 bases at V and 3 bases at J, leaving 6 bases unmatched. The CDR3 length is 15 residues. Germline loops: CDR1 LNHDA, CDR2 SQIVND (reference sequence). CDR3 DNA sequence: TGTGCCAGTAGTGCCCCGGGACAGGGGTACACTGAAGCTTTCTTT. Protein product: CASSAPGQGYTEAFF.

Of note for this clone: Other DNA sequences in the same sample also yield this CDR3. V usage is TRBV7-9 and J usage is TRBJ2-1; 10 positions match TRBD2. Germline CDR1 reads SEHNR; CDR2 reads FQNEAQ (reference sequence). The CDR3 length is 14 residues. After removal of 8 bases from V and 4 bases from J, the junction contained 5 bases not matched to a gene. This CDR3 reads CASLTSGAYNEQFF. The CDR3 nucleotides read TGTGCCAGCCTAACTAGCGGGGCGTACAATGAGCAGTTCTTC.

This chain connects TRBV29-1 to TRBJ2-1, with TRBD2 matching 10 bases. J was trimmed by 3 bases and V by 7 bases; bases with no gene match: 6. This CDR3 has 14 residues. Germline assignment: CDR1 SQVTM and CDR2 ANQGSEA. CDR3 in amino acids: CSGGLAGDYNEQFF. In nucleotides, the CDR3 is TGCAGCGGGGGGCTAGCGGGAGACTACAATGAGCAGTTCTTC.

The chain employs TRBV5-4 and TRBJ1-4; maybe TRBD1 (5 bases). Germline-derived CDR1 and CDR2 are SGHNT and YYREEE (reference sequence). The CDR3 covers 16 residues. V gave up 0 bases and J gave up 5 bases, with 14 bases separating them. CDR3: CASSLAPGPTNEKLFF. In DNA form, the CDR3 reads TGTGCCAGCAGCTTGGCCCCAGGGCCTACAAATGAAAAACTGTTTTTT.

This rearrangement joins TRBV11-3 to TRBJ1-6, with a weak D call TRBD1 (6 bases). V lost 5 bases, J lost 8 bases, and 16 bases lay in between. Germline loops: CDR1 SGHNT, CDR2 YENEEA. The CDR3 sequence is 15 residues long. The CDR3 reads CASSQEDSSYSPLHF. The CDR3 bases are TGTGCCAGCAGCCAGGAGGACAGTTCCTATTCACCCCTCCACTTT.

This sequence joins TRBV2 and TRBJ2-4; D gene uncertain. The germline V gene encodes CDR1 SNHLY and CDR2 FYNNEI. CDR3 length: 11 amino acids. V dropped 4 bases and J dropped 5 bases, with 3 bases sitting between them. The CDR3 loop is CASSVENIQYF. For the CDR3, the DNA is TGTGCCAGCAGTGTAGAAAACATTCAGTACTTC. Full variable domain (remainder filled in from reference TRBV2 and TRBJ2-4): EPEVTQTPSHQVTQMGQEVILRCVPISNHLYFYWYRQILGQKVEFLVSFYNNEISEKSEIFDDQFSVERPDGSNFTLKIRSTKLEDSAMYFCASSVENIQYFGAGTRLSVL.

In this sample, this clone turned up once. This chain joins TRBV5-4 and TRBJ2-1, with 8 positions matching TRBD2. CDR3 length: 15 residues. Germline V gene data show CDR1 as SGHNT and CDR2 as YYREEE (reference sequence). V was clipped by 1 base and J by 5 bases; unmatched bases: 5. The CDR3 bases are TGTGCCAGCAGCTTGCGGCGGGGGGACAACAATGAGCAGTTCTTC. Translation gives CASSLRRGDNNEQFF.

This clone was observed a few times. The CDR3 is CASSPPTLTYEQYF. The CDR3 nucleotides are TGTGCCAGCTCACCACCGACTTTAACCTACGAGCAGTACTTC. The chain couples TRBV18 to TRBJ2-7; D call uncertain. The CDR3 contains 14 residues. The germline CDR1 and CDR2 sequences are KGHSH and LQKENI. The germline V and J ends were trimmed by 0 bases and 2 bases, with 8 bases remaining between them.